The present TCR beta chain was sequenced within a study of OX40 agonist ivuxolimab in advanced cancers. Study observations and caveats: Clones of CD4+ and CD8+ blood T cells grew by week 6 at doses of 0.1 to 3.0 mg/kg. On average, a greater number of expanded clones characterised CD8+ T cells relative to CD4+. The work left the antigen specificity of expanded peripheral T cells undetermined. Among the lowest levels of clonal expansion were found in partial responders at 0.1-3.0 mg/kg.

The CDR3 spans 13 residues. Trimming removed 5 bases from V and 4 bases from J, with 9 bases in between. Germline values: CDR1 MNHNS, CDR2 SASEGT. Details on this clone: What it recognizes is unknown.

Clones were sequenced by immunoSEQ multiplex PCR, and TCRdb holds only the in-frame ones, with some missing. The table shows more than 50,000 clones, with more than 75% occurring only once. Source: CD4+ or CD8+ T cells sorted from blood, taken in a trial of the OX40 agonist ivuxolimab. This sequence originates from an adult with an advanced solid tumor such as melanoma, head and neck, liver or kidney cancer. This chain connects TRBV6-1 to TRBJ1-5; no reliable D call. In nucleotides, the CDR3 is TGTGCCAGCAGTCTAGACTTGAATCAGCCCCAGCATTTT. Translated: CASSLDLNQPQHF.